The T cell receptor (beta chain) under discussion was sequenced for a study of blood T cell repertoires in COVID-19 (dated by TCRdb to the early 2020s). In terms of the full investigation: Samples from collaborators originated in the United States, Italy and Spain and spanned both the acute and convalescent phases of COVID-19. Deeply sampled blood TCRbeta repertoires from subjects exposed to, actively infected with, or recovered from COVID-19 were included in the dataset. The samples were drawn from two sources: the first 160 participants of the ongoing ImmuneRACE study, and 1,254 subjects contributed by 6 global collaborators. HLA class I and class II types, where available, came from metadata supplied by the sample provider rather than from assay-based typing. The repertoires were made available in a free public database intended to serve as a resource for research on the immune response to SARS-CoV-2. The sample metadata nearly always contained a de-identified subject ID, COVID-19 status, age in years and sex. The material from the prospective study consisted of cDNA or gDNA derived from T cells, B-cell-depleted T cells, or PBMCs.

The CDR3 has 13 amino acids, counting the end cysteine and phenylalanine. Just CDR3 DNA is preserved here, 39 bases in frame from base 1. The germline V gene sets CDR1 to SGHTA and CDR2 to FQGNSA. The junction shows trimming of 0 bases on V and 5 bases on J, plus 7 bases between the germline ends. In regard to this clone: The antigen it recognizes is unknown. Per-base qualities were not stored, and no clone one base away is much larger.

TCRbeta CDR3 regions were amplified from genomic DNA using the immunoSEQ Assay, a bias-controlled multiplex PCR. In the authors' own workflow: Nucleated cell counts per sample were estimated from amplification of reference gene primers within the assay. To quantify the absolute abundance of each unique TCRbeta CDR3 rearrangement, sequence reads were collapsed and filtered. For each sample, productive Simpson clonality was calculated by taking the square root of Simpson's diversity index across productive rearrangements. What TCRdb holds here is the immuneACCESS table cut down to in-frame rearrangements. Part of the clones is not present; checked against another copy, under half of the missing clones reflect an unresolved V gene, and the others are unexplained. The V and J calls and the clone size are those of that table, but D and trimming were determined from the DNA. For this sample there are roughly 260,000 clones; approximately 91% appear just once. Around 2% of the sample comes from the top ten.

A second Seattle source provided samples from volunteer blood donors who had recovered from COVID-19. Collaborating institutions collected whole blood in K2EDTA tubes following their own protocols. For TCRbeta analysis, collaborator samples were shipped as frozen whole blood, as isolated PBMCs, or as DNA extracted from either sample type. Broader findings and caveats from the paper: How much clinical and demographic metadata was included differed by source and by participant, and the metadata was provided uncurated.

The receptor's source is a woman in her forties who had recovered from COVID-19. The sequence is built from TRBV7-2 and TRBJ2-5, with a weak D call of TRBD1 (6 bases match). Sequencing was carried out using peripheral blood. The CDR3 corresponds to CASSLAGAETQYF. The nucleotides read TGTGCCAGCAGCTTAGCGGGGGCTGAGACCCAGTACTTC.